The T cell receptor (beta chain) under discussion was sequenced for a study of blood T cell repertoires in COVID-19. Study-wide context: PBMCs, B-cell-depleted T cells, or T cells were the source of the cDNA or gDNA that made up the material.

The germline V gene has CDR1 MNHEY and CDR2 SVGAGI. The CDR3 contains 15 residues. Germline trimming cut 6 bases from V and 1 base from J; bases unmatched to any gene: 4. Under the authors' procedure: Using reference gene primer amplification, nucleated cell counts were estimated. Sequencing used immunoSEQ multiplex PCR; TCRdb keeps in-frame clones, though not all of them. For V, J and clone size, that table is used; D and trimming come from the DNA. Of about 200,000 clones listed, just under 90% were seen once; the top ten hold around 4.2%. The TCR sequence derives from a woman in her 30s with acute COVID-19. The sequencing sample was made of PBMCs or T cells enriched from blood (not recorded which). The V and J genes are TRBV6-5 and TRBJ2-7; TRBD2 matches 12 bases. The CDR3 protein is CASSDGLAGSYEQYF. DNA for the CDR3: TGTGCCAGCAGCGACGGACTAGCGGGGTCCTACGAGCAGTACTTC.